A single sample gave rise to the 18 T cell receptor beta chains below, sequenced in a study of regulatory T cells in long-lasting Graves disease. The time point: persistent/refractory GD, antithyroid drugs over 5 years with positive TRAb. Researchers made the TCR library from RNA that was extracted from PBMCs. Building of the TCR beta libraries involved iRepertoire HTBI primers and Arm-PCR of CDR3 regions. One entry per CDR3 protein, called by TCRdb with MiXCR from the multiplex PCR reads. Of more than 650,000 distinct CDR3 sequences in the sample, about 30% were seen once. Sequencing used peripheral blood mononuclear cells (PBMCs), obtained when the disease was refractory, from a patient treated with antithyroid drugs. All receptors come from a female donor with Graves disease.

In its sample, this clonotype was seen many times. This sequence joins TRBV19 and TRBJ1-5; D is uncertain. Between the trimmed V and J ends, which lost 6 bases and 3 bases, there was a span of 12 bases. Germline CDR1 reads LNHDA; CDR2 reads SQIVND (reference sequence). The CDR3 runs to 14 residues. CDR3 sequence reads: CASSPGRDNQPQHF. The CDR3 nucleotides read TGTGCCAGTAGCCCTGGACGGGACAATCAGCCCCAGCATTTT.

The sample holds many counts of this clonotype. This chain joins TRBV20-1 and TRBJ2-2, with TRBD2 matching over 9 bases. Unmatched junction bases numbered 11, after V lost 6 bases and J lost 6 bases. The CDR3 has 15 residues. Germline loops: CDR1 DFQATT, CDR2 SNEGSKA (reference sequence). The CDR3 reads CSAKAGGAFPGELFF. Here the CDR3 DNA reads TGCAGTGCGAAAGCGGGAGGCGCGTTTCCCGGGGAGCTGTTTTTT.

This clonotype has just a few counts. For the CDR3, the DNA is TGTGCCAGCAGCCAACTCCGGGACACCGGCACTGAAGCTTTCTTT. Translated: CASSQLRDTGTEAFF. The V call is TRBV13, the J call TRBJ1-1; D might be TRBD1 (6 bases). The CDR3 covers 15 residues. The germline CDR1 and CDR2 sequences are PRHDT and FYEKMQ (reference sequence). Trimming took 5 bases from V and 4 from J, leaving 17 bases between them.

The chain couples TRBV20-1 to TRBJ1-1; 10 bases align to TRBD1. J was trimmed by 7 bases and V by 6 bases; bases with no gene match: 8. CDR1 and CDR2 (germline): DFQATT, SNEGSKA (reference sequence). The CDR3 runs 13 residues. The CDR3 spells CSASRQGAGEAFF. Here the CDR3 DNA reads TGCAGTGCCAGCCGACAGGGGGCGGGTGAAGCTTTCTTT.

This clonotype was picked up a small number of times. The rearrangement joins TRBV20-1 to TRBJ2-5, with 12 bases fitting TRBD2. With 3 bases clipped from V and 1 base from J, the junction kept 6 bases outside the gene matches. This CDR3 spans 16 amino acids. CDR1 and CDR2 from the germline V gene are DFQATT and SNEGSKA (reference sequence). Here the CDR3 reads CSASWLAGGFQETQYF. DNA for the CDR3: TGCAGTGCTAGTTGGCTAGCGGGAGGGTTCCAAGAGACCCAGTACTTC.

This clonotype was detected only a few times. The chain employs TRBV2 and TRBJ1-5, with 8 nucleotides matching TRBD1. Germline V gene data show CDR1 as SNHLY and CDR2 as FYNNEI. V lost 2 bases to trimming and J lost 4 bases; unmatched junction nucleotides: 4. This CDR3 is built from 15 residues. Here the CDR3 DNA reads TGTGCCAGCAGTGAAAAGGACAGGGTGAATCAGCCCCAGCATTTT. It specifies CASSEKDRVNQPQHF.

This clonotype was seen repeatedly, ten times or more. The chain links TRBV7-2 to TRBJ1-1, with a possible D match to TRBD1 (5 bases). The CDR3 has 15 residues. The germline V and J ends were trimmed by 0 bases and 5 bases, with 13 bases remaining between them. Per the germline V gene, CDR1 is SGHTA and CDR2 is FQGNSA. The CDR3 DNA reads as TGTGCCAGCAGCTTAGCGATTCAGGGAGGGACTGAAGCTTTCTTT. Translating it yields CASSLAIQGGTEAFF.

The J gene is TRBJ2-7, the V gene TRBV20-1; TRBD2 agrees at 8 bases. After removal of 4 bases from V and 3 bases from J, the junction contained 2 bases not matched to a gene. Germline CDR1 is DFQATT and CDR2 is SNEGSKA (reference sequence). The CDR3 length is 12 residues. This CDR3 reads CSAKREGYEQYF. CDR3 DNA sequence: TGCAGTGCTAAACGGGAGGGCTACGAGCAGTACTTC.

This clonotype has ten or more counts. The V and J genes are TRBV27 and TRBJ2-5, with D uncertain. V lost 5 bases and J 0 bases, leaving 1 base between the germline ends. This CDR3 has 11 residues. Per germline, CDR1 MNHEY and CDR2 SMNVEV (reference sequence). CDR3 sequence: CASSDQETQYF. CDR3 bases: TGTGCCAGCAGTGACCAAGAGACCCAGTACTTC.

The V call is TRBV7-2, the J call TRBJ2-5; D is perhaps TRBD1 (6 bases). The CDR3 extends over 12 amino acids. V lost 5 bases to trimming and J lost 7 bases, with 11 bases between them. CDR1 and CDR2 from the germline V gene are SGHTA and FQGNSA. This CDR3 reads CASSGGRWTQYF. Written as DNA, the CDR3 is TGTGCCAGCAGCGGGGGCCGGTGGACCCAGTACTTC.

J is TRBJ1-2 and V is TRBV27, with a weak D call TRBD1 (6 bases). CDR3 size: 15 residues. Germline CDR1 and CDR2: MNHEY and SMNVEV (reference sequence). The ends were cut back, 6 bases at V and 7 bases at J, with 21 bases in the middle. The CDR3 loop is CASSRGGQGTSGYTF. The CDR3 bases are TGTGCCAGCAGCCGGGGAGGGCAGGGGACTAGTGGCTACACCTTC.

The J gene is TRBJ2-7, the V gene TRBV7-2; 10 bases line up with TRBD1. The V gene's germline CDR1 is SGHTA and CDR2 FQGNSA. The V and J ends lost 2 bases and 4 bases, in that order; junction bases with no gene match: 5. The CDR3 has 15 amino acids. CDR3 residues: CASSLRQGARYEQYF. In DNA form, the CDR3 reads TGTGCCAGCAGCTTACGACAGGGGGCCAGATACGAGCAGTACTTC.

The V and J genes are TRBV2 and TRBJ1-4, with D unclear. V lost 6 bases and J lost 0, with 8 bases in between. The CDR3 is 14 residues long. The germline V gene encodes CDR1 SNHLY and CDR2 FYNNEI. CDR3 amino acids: CASRQSTTNEKLFF. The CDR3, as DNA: TGTGCCAGCAGACAGTCGACAACTAATGAAAAACTGTTTTTT.

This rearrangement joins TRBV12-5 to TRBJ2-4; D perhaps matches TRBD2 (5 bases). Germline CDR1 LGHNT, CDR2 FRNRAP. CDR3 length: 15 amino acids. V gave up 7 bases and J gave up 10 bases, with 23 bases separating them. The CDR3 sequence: CASAPRAPGYLIQYF. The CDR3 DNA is TGTGCTAGTGCCCCACGGGCTCCGGGATATCTTATTCAGTACTTC.

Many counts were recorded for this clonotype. This CDR3 is CSARDFLGSQETQYF. Written as DNA, the CDR3 is TGCAGTGCTAGAGATTTCCTTGGCAGCCAAGAGACCCAGTACTTC. J is TRBJ2-5 and V is TRBV20-1, with D unresolved. V lost 0 bases and J 1 base, leaving 12 bases between the germline ends. This CDR3 has 15 residues. CDR1 and CDR2 from the germline V gene are DFQATT and SNEGSKA (reference sequence).

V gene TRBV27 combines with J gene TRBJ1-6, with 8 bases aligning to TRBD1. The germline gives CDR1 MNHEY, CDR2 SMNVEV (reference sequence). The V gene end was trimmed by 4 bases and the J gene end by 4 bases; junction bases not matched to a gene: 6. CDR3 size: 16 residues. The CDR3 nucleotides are TGTGCCAGCAGTTCATTACAGGGGGTGTATAATTCACCCCTCCACTTT. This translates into CASSSLQGVYNSPLHF.

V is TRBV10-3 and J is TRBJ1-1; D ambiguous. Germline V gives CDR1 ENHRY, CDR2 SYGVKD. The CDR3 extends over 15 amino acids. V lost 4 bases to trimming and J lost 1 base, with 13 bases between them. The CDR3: CAISVGGPRNTEAFF. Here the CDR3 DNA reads TGTGCCATCAGTGTAGGAGGACCCAGGAACACTGAAGCTTTCTTT.

As DNA, the CDR3 is TGTGCCAGTAGTTCACTGTGGGGAAACACTGAAGCTTTCTTT. Protein: CASSSLWGNTEAFF. V gene TRBV19 combines with J gene TRBJ1-1; no clear D. Trimming pared 5 bases from V and 2 bases from J, leaving 12 bases between. Germline V CDR1 and CDR2: LNHDA, SQIVND (reference sequence). This CDR3 has 14 residues.